A selection of T cell receptor beta chains follows, all from one sample in a study of T-cell reconstitution after alpha-beta-depleted transplantation in children. MiXCR was run by TCRdb on the PCR reads, yielding one entry per CDR3 protein. Of 670,000 or so distinct CDR3 sequences in the sample, roughly 13% are singletons; the top ten hold roughly 0.77%. The sample consisted of PBMCs, taken before TCRalphabeta/CD19-depleted stem cell transplant. All receptors derive from a girl between 2 and 10 years old with congenital amegakaryocytic thrombocytopenia, due to receive a stem cell transplant. Both conserved end residues are part of each CDR3. D genes are given only for firm matches. Size is omitted from some rows. Given values are once, few, many or a class for expanded clones.

>-|TRBJ2-3|-|TRBV14
CASSQTNYYTDTQYF
TGTGCCAGCAGCCAAACCAACTATTACACAGATACGCAGTATTTT
>-|TRBJ1-2|TRBD1|TRBV12-3/TRBV12-4
CASTRTGLDYGYTF
TGTGCCAGCACCCGGACAGGACTCGACTATGGCTACACCTTC
>many|TRBJ2-1|-|TRBV20-1
CSARSLAIDNEQFF
TGCAGTGCTAGATCTCTAGCAATCGACAATGAGCAGTTCTTC
>-|TRBJ2-1|TRBD2|TRBV27
CASSNTPGLENEQFF
TGTGCCAGCAGCAATACCCCGGGACTAGAAAATGAGCAGTTCTTC
>-|TRBJ2-3|-|TRBV18
CASSPDLALTDTQYF
TGTGCCAGCTCACCAGACCTAGCACTAACAGATACGCAGTATTTT
>-|TRBJ2-7|TRBD2|TRBV6-1
CASRVAGSYEQYF
TGTGCCAGCAGGGTAGCGGGATCCTACGAGCAGTACTTC
>few|TRBJ2-5|-|TRBV2
CASCIRGTQETQYF
TGTGCCAGCTGTATAAGGGGCACCCAAGAGACCCAGTACTTC
>-|TRBJ2-1|-|TRBV2
CARKEDNEQFF
TGTGCCCGTAAGGAGGACAATGAGCAGTTCTTC
>many|TRBJ1-5|-|TRBV7-2
CASSPSRQGWAQPQHF
TGTGCCAGCAGCCCCTCAAGGCAGGGGTGGGCTCAGCCCCAGCATTTT
>-|TRBJ2-6|-|TRBV30
CALKTRVWTGANVLTF
TGTGCCTTAAAAACCCGAGTCTGGACCGGGGCCAACGTCCTGACTTTC
>many|TRBJ2-1|-|TRBV7-9
CASSLLGVDEQFF
TGTGCCAGCAGCTTACTGGGGGTAGATGAGCAGTTCTTC
>many|TRBJ2-3|TRBD2|TRBV5-1
CASSLPGGSGSYMADTQYF
TGCGCCAGCAGCCTGCCTGGAGGTAGCGGGAGTTATATGGCAGATACGCAGTATTTT
>-|TRBJ2-2|TRBD2|TRBV7-3
CASSPDTSDYTGELFF
TGTGCCAGCAGCCCAGATACTAGCGACTACACCGGGGAGCTGTTTTTT
>few|TRBJ2-5|-|TRBV19
CASSIGPADKETQYF
TGTGCCAGTAGTATCGGGCCAGCGGATAAAGAGACCCAGTACTTC
>few|TRBJ2-3|-|TRBV29-1
CSVDTYEYTQYF
TGCAGCGTTGACACCTACGAATATACGCAGTATTTT
>many|TRBJ2-3|TRBD2|TRBV5-1
CASSLETLAGTDTQYF
TGCGCCAGCAGCTTGGAGACCCTAGCGGGCACAGATACGCAGTATTTT
>-|TRBJ2-3|-|TRBV6-1
CASSEGPRGTDTQYF
TGTGCCAGCAGTGAAGGGCCGCGAGGCACAGATACGCAGTATTTT
>few|TRBJ2-5|TRBD1|TRBV27
CASSSTGGKETQYF
TGTGCCAGCAGTTCAACAGGGGGTAAAGAGACCCAGTACTTC
>many|TRBJ2-7|-|TRBV28
CASSPGLPYEQYF
TGTGCCAGCAGTCCGGGACTTCCATACGAGCAGTACTTC
>few|TRBJ2-3|-|TRBV20-1
CSAGNQGHTDTQYF
TGCAGTGCTGGCAATCAAGGACACACAGATACGCAGTATTTT
>many|TRBJ1-4|-|TRBV12-3/TRBV12-4
CASSPVTNEKLFF
TGTGCCAGTTCACCCGTTACTAATGAAAAACTGTTTTTT
>few|TRBJ2-5|-|TRBV29-1
CSVVFAGFQETQYF
TGCAGCGTTGTGTTTGCGGGGTTCCAAGAGACCCAGTACTTC
>many|TRBJ2-7|-|TRBV20-1
CSARVDLEQYF
TGCAGTGCTAGAGTGGACCTAGAGCAGTACTTC
>many|TRBJ1-1|-|TRBV19
CASSILSGRTEAFF
TGTGCCAGTAGTATTTTGTCAGGTAGGACTGAAGCTTTCTTT
>few|TRBJ2-7|TRBD2|TRBV20-1
CSARDGTNSYEQYF
TGCAGTGCTAGAGATGGGACTAACTCCTACGAGCAGTACTTC
>-|TRBJ2-2|-|TRBV5-1
CASSLARPTGELFF
TGCGCCAGCAGCCTGGCCCGTCCCACCGGGGAGCTGTTTTTT
>few|TRBJ2-2|TRBD2|TRBV3-1
CASSQWTSPTGELFF
TGTGCCAGCAGCCAATGGACTAGTCCTACCGGGGAGCTGTTTTTT
>many|TRBJ1-6|-|TRBV5-1
CASSFGQGGDSPLHF
TGCGCCAGCAGCTTCGGTCAGGGAGGGGACTCACCCCTCCACTTT
>-|TRBJ2-1|TRBD2|TRBV30
CAWSHRGRYDEQFF
TGTGCCTGGAGTCACCGCGGGAGGTACGATGAGCAGTTCTTC
>once|TRBJ1-5|-|TRBV20-1
CCARWGGLGNQPQHF
TGCTGTGCTAGATGGGGGGGGCTGGGCAATCAGCCCCAGCATTTT
>many|TRBJ2-1|-|TRBV29-1
CSVGAPTYNEQFF
TGCAGCGTTGGAGCTCCCACCTACAATGAGCAGTTCTTC
>few|TRBJ2-5|-|TRBV20-1
CSAPPLATQETQYF
TGCAGTGCTCCCCCTCTAGCGACCCAAGAGACCCAGTACTTC
>few|TRBJ2-3|-|TRBV5-1
CASSWRDFTDTQYF
TGCGCCAGCAGCTGGCGGGACTTTACAGATACGCAGTATTTT
>few|TRBJ2-1|TRBD1|TRBV5-1
CASSLGRTGAYNEQFF
TGCGCCAGCAGCTTGGGGCGGACAGGTGCCTACAATGAGCAGTTCTTC